This record concerns one TCR beta chain sequence. Its antigen is still unknown. Germline-derived CDR1 and CDR2 are LNHNV and YYDKDF (reference sequence). The CDR3 sequence is 12 residues long. V lost 0 bases, J lost 8 bases, and 5 bases lay in between. Some clones are missing from TCRdb's copy, which holds only in-frame ones; the method was immunoSEQ multiplex PCR. The top ten clones hold more than 0.02% of a sample with about 130,000 clones, around 94% of them seen once. The data stem from a study of human thymus T cells. Findings of the study overall: Repertoires from thymus and blood appeared to show biased V and J gene usage. Related reports documented highly overlapping thymic repertoires among unrelated individuals.

It was from resections taken during corrective heart surgery that the thymus tissue came. Each of the donors was a healthy Finnish infant who was undergoing open corrective cardiac surgery for congenital heart defects. The chain joins TRBV15 to TRBJ2-1; D is uncertain. Material: thymus tissue. The clonotype comes from a boy younger than two with a congenital heart defect but otherwise immunologically healthy. DNA for the CDR3: TGTGCCACCAGCAGAGATCGGGATGAGCAGTTCTTC. Its protein is CATSRDRDEQFF.